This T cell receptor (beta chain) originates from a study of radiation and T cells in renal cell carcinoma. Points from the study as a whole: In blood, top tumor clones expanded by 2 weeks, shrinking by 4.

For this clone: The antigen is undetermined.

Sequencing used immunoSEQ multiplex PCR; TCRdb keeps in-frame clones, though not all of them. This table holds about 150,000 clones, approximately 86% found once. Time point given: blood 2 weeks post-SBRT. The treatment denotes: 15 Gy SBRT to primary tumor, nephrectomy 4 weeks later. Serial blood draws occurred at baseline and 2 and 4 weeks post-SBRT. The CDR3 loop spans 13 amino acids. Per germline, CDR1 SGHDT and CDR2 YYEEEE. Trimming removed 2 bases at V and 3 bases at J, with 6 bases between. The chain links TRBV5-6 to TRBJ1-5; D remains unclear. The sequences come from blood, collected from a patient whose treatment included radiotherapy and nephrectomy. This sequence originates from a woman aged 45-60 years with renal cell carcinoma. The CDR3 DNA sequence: TGTGCCAGCAGCTTAGGCCTCAATCAGCCCCAGCATTTT. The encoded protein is CASSLGLNQPQHF.